The 6 T cell receptor beta chains given below trace back to one sample, sequenced in a study of blood T cells in healthy people across ages. A sample-barcoded 5' primer and a J-beta primer mix were used in a second PCR of roughly 7 to 11 cycles. TCRdb ran MiXCR on the 5' RACE reads and lists one entry per CDR3 protein. The sample includes about 620,000 distinct CDR3 sequences, around a fifth seen only once; the top ten take more than 3%. The sample was blood. Receptor source: a man aged 65-85 years in good health.

This clonotype was seen only a few times. This chain joins TRBV7-8 and TRBJ2-7, with 8 nucleotides matching TRBD2. Germline V lookup: CDR1 SGHVS, CDR2 FQNEAQ. The CDR3 consists of 14 residues. V lost 3 bases to trimming and J lost 1 base; unmatched junction nucleotides: 2. CDR3 DNA: TGTGCCAGCAGCTTCCGGGAGGGGTCCTACGAGCAGTACTTC. Protein sequence: CASSFREGSYEQYF.

The DNA for the CDR3 is TGTGCCAGCAGCTTCCTAGGGGGGGGGAAGGTGAACACTGAAGCTTTCTTT. Translating gives CASSFLGGGKVNTEAFF. This chain connects TRBV12-3 or TRBV12-4 to TRBJ1-1; perhaps TRBD1 as D (6 bases). The V end lost 6 bases, the J end lost 0 bases, and 20 bases lay between the germline ends. This CDR3 has 17 amino acids.

There are many counts of this clonotype. The chain has TRBV5-1 and TRBJ2-1; 7 bases agree with TRBD2. Trimming removed 0 bases from V and 0 bases from J; junction bases left unmatched: 3. This CDR3 is 16 amino acids long. The germline V gene has CDR1 SGHRS and CDR2 YFSETQ. CDR3 bases: TGCGCCAGCAGCTTGGAAAGGACTAGCTCCTACAATGAGCAGTTCTTC. Protein: CASSLERTSSYNEQFF.

The chain is built from TRBV7-2 and TRBJ2-3, with TRBD2 as a possible D gene (5 bases). This CDR3 has 15 residues. The V end lost 0 bases, the J end lost 5 bases, and 12 bases lay between the germline ends. Germline V gives CDR1 SGHTA, CDR2 FQGNSA. This CDR3 is CASSLAGVVGDTQYF. In DNA form, the CDR3 reads TGTGCCAGCAGCTTAGCGGGAGTGGTTGGAGATACGCAGTATTTT. Full variable domain (remainder filled in from reference TRBV7-2 and TRBJ2-3): GAGVSQSPSNKVTEKGKDVELRCDPISGHTALYWYRQSLGQGLEFLIYFQGNSAPDKSGLPSDRFSAERTGGSVSTLTIQRTQQEDSAVYLCASSLAGVVGDTQYFGPGTRLTVL.

This clonotype has a count of ten or more. This chain joins TRBV12-3 or TRBV12-4 and TRBJ2-7, with no clear D. The CDR3 is 14 residues long. V lost 4 bases and J lost 2, with 12 bases in between. The CDR3 coding sequence is TGTGCCAGCAGTTCTCGGCAGTCCACCTACGAGCAGTACTTC. Translation gives CASSSRQSTYEQYF.

Details on this clonotype: The junction departs from germline at one end; a sequencing error may be responsible. The chain recombines TRBV11-2 with TRBJ2-1; D remains ambiguous. The J call is doubtful: the DNA matches TRBJ2-5 better. Germline CDR1 is SGHAT and CDR2 is FQNNGV. The CDR3 covers 13 residues. In nucleotides, the CDR3 is TGTGCCGGCAGCTTAGATCCATGGGAGACCCAGTACTTC. It encodes CAGSLDPWETQYF.